These 23 T cell receptor beta chains originate from one sample sequenced in a study of shared clonotypes between healthy human individuals. Libraries were prepared by immunoSEQ multiplex PCR; TCRdb keeps only in-frame clonotypes and omits some of them. The sample consists of roughly 2.5 million clones, just over 90% of them appearing once. Sequencing was carried out using naive CD4+ T cells sorted from blood. Subset of the sample: CD45RA+ positively selected. The source of these receptors is a man aged 18 to 29 in good health.

This sequence joins TRBV7-8 and TRBJ2-3; TRBD1 is a possible D gene (6 bases). Per germline, CDR1 SGHVS and CDR2 FQNEAQ. The CDR3 contains 16 residues. The V and J ends lost 0 bases and 8 bases respectively, with 18 bases between them. DNA for the CDR3: TGTGCCAGCAGCTTAGCGCCACAGGGAAGTTTAGGTACGCAGTATTTT. This codes for CASSLAPQGSLGTQYF.

The V and J genes are TRBV4-1 and TRBJ2-1; 8 nucleotides agree with TRBD2. The CDR3 runs 15 residues. Germline trimming cut 4 bases from V and 7 bases from J; bases unmatched to any gene: 9. Germline CDR1 reads MGHRA; CDR2 reads YSYEKL. The CDR3 here is CASSLRIAGWNEQFF. The DNA for the CDR3 is TGCGCCAGCAGCCTCCGGATAGCGGGATGGAATGAGCAGTTCTTC.

This rearrangement joins TRBV6-6 to TRBJ1-3; D might be TRBD1 (5 bases). CDR1 is MNHNY and CDR2 is SVGAGI in the germline V gene (reference sequence). V shed 11 bases and J shed 4 bases, with 9 bases lying between them. The CDR3 runs 11 residues. In DNA form, the CDR3 reads TGTGCCGGCCGACAGGGAAACACCATATATTTT. Translated, it gives CAGRQGNTIYF.

Of note for this clone: Distinct nucleotide sequences in the sample also encode this CDR3. The rearrangement links TRBV19 to TRBJ1-1; TRBD1 agrees at 9 bases. The germline V gene encodes CDR1 LNHDA and CDR2 SQIVND (reference sequence). V shed 6 bases, J shed 4 bases, and the junction held 3 bases outside the gene matches. The CDR3 has 13 amino acids. CDR3 DNA: TGTGCCAGTAGGACAGGGGGGGCCACTGAAGCTTTCTTT. It translates to CASRTGGATEAFF.

The CDR3 DNA sequence: TGTGCCAGCAGTTTAAGGACAGGGGGCGTCTATCGGGCCGGGGAGCTGTTTTTT. As protein: CASSLRTGGVYRAGELFF. The V and J genes are TRBV28 and TRBJ2-2; TRBD1 agrees at 11 bases. There are 18 residues in the CDR3. J was trimmed by 6 bases and V by 2 bases; bases with no gene match: 11. Germline-derived CDR1 and CDR2 are MDHEN and SYDVKM. The entire variable domain, with the rest obtained from reference TRBV28 and TRBJ2-2, is as follows: DVKVTQSSRYLVKRTGEKVFLECVQDMDHENMFWYRQDPGLGLRLIYFSYDVKMKEKGDIPEGYSVSREKKERFSLILESASTNQTSMYLCASSLRTGGVYRAGELFFGEGSRLTVL.

The genes are TRBV7-8 and TRBJ2-1; unclear D gene. The germline V gene encodes CDR1 SGHVS and CDR2 FQNEAQ. The CDR3 runs to 15 residues. V was pared by 9 bases and J by 6 bases, with 21 bases between. CDR3 sequence: CASCRAAGYSNEQFF. The CDR3 nucleotides read TGTGCCAGTTGCCGGGCGGCTGGCTACTCCAATGAGCAGTTCTTC.

The rearrangement joins TRBV18 to TRBJ2-1; 12 bases fit TRBD2. This CDR3 is built from 16 residues. J lost 8 bases, V lost 2 bases, and 7 bases had no gene match. The germline V gene has CDR1 KGHSH and CDR2 LQKENI. DNA of the CDR3: TGTGCCAGCTCACCAACCCTAGCGGGAGGGAAGGATGAGCAGTTCTTC. Its translation is CASSPTLAGGKDEQFF.

The genes are TRBV5-1 and TRBJ2-7, with 8 bases that match TRBD1. Germline V lookup: CDR1 SGHRS, CDR2 YFSETQ. This CDR3 comprises 15 residues. Unmatched junction bases numbered 13, after V lost 4 bases and J lost 7 bases. The DNA for the CDR3 is TGCGCCAGCAGCCTACCGGACAGGGACCTGAAAGAGCAGTACTTC. Its translation: CASSLPDRDLKEQYF.

The chain recombines TRBV4-3 with TRBJ2-6, with unresolved D. CDR3 length: 15 amino acids. The V and J ends lost 4 bases and 2 bases respectively, with 9 bases between them. Per the germline V gene, CDR1 is LGHNA and CDR2 is YSLEER. The CDR3: CASSPIVAGANVLTF. CDR3 sequence (DNA): TGCGCCAGCAGCCCGATCGTAGCTGGGGCCAACGTCCTGACTTTC.

The V and J genes are TRBV10-3 and TRBJ2-7; D is ambiguous. This CDR3 has 14 amino acids. Germline values: CDR1 ENHRY, CDR2 SYGVKD. V shed 10 bases and J shed 5 bases, with 21 bases lying between them. The CDR3 region has the DNA TGTGCCACTAATAACGGTCCTCAGTTTGACGAGCAGTACTTC. Translated: CATNNGPQFDEQYF.

The chain joins TRBV6-1 to TRBJ2-3, with 9 bases lining up with TRBD2. The trim removed 4 bases at V and 0 bases at J, leaving 5 bases unmatched. The CDR3 runs to 16 residues. Germline CDR1 is MNHNS and CDR2 is SASEGT. CDR3 sequence (DNA): TGTGCCAGCAGTGGAAAGCGGGGGGCTAGCACAGATACGCAGTATTTT. Protein sequence: CASSGKRGASTDTQYF.

V gene TRBV11-2 combines with J gene TRBJ2-7; maybe TRBD2 (5 bases). Trimming cost V 1 base and J 2 bases, with 12 bases left between them. The CDR3 extends over 15 amino acids. Per the germline V gene, CDR1 is SGHAT and CDR2 is FQNNGV. Written as DNA, the CDR3 is TGTGCCAGCAGCTTAGGGGCCACGGGGACCTACGAGCAGTACTTC. Its translation: CASSLGATGTYEQYF.

This clone was observed once. The chain links TRBV13 to TRBJ1-1, with D uncertain. This CDR3 has 14 residues. Germline CDR1 and CDR2: PRHDT and FYEKMQ (reference sequence). Trimming stripped 2 bases from V and 4 bases from J, with 11 bases between. The CDR3 is CASSLRTPGTEAFF. The CDR3 nucleotides are TGTGCCAGCAGCTTACGGACCCCGGGCACTGAAGCTTTCTTT.

The count of this clone is one. CDR3 nucleotide sequence: TGTGCCAGCACCGAGGTTAGCGGGGGGGCAACTGAGCAGTTCTTC. This translates into CASTEVSGGATEQFF. This rearrangement joins TRBV6-6 to TRBJ2-1; 11 bases are shared with TRBD2. This CDR3 spans 15 amino acids. The germline V gene has CDR1 MNHNY and CDR2 SVGAGI (reference sequence). The V gene end was trimmed by 7 bases and the J gene end by 9 bases; junction bases not matched to a gene: 11.

This chain joins TRBV11-2 and TRBJ2-7, with 10 bases aligning to TRBD2. Trimming removed 2 bases from V and 2 bases from J; junction bases left unmatched: 9. The CDR3 extends over 17 amino acids. Germline V gene lookup returns CDR1 SGHAT and CDR2 FQNNGV. CDR3 DNA sequence: TGTGCCAGCAGCTTATCCAGGACTAGCGGTAGCCCCTACGAGCAGTACTTC. Translated, it gives CASSLSRTSGSPYEQYF.

The chain has TRBV9 and TRBJ2-7; D not certain. This CDR3 region has 14 residues. Trimming pared 7 bases from V and 2 bases from J, leaving 16 bases between. Germline V CDR1 and CDR2: SGDLS, YYNGEE. The CDR3 sequence is CASGPVDGPYEQYF. DNA of the CDR3: TGTGCCAGCGGCCCCGTCGACGGGCCCTACGAGCAGTACTTC.

Only a few counts were recorded for this clone. The chain joins TRBV7-9 to TRBJ1-1; a possible D gene is TRBD1 (5 bases). This CDR3 has 16 amino acids. Trimming stripped 6 bases from V and 1 base from J, with 18 bases between. The V gene's germline CDR1 is SEHNR and CDR2 FQNEAQ (reference sequence). Here the CDR3 reads CASRPRVGVENTEAFF. In DNA, the CDR3 is TGTGCCAGCAGGCCCAGGGTTGGGGTGGAGAACACTGAAGCTTTCTTT.

DNA of the CDR3: TGCGCCAGCAGCGTGTCCGGGGAGTACAATGAGCAGTTCTTC. This gives the protein CASSVSGEYNEQFF. The chain uses TRBV5-1 and TRBJ2-1; TRBD2 might be the D (5 bases). V was trimmed by 4 bases and J by 4 bases, leaving 12 bases between them. Germline loops: CDR1 SGHRS, CDR2 YFSETQ. This CDR3 is 14 amino acids long.

The chain has TRBV2 and TRBJ1-2; 7 bases line up with TRBD1. The CDR3 extends over 13 amino acids. The trim removed 6 bases at V and 6 bases at J, leaving 7 bases unmatched. Per the germline V gene, CDR1 is SNHLY and CDR2 is FYNNEI. This chain's CDR3 is CASRSPGQHGYTF. The CDR3 DNA follows: TGTGCCAGCAGGTCCCCGGGACAGCATGGCTACACCTTC.

V and J are TRBV23-1 and TRBJ1-2; D gene unclear. TRBV23-1 is an ORF, with its function uncertain. V lost 2 bases and J lost 8, with 15 bases in between. The CDR3 totals 14 residues. In DNA form, the CDR3 reads TGCGCCAGCAGTCAAATCGCCTGGAGGGAGGGCTACACCTTC. It specifies CASSQIAWREGYTF.

The genes are TRBV30 and TRBJ1-1, with no clear D. Germline values: CDR1 GTSNPN, CDR2 SVGIG (reference sequence). This CDR3 has 12 amino acids. Deletions cut 3 bases from V and 4 bases from J, with 9 bases between. CDR3 loop: CAWRVRPTEAFF. CDR3 coding DNA: TGTGCCTGGAGAGTCAGACCCACTGAAGCTTTCTTT.

In DNA, the CDR3 is TGTGCCAGCAGTAACCCAGCGGGGGGGCTAGATACGCAGTATTTT. Its protein is CASSNPAGGLDTQYF. The rearrangement links TRBV28 to TRBJ2-3, with 10 bases identical to TRBD2. The V gene end was trimmed by 5 bases and the J gene end by 5 bases; junction bases not matched to a gene: 7. The V gene's germline CDR1 is MDHEN and CDR2 SYDVKM. CDR3 size: 15 residues.

The chain uses TRBV18 and TRBJ2-2; D is tentatively TRBD1 or TRBD2 (5 bases each). Germline-derived CDR1 and CDR2 are KGHSH and LQKENI. Trimming shortened V by 3 bases and J by 2 bases, and 13 bases separated the two germline ends. The CDR3 runs 16 residues. The CDR3 DNA sequence: TGTGCCAGCTCACCCCCCATTGGGACCAACACCGGGGAGCTGTTTTTT. Translation: CASSPPIGTNTGELFF. Filled out from reference TRBV18 and TRBJ2-2, the complete variable domain reads NAGVMQNPRHLVRRRGQEARLRCSPMKGHSHVYWYRQLPEEGLKFMVYLQKENIIDESGMPKERFSAEFPKEGPSILRIQQVVRGDSAAYFCASSPPIGTNTGELFFGEGSRLTVL.